The entry below gives a single TCR beta chain sequence along with its context. The DNA is left out, because the CDR3 cannot be placed on it with certainty; the CDR3 is given as TCRdb lists it. Termini included, the CDR3 measures 16 amino acids. Germline V gives CDR1 PRHDT, CDR2 FYEKMQ (reference sequence). PCR employed 60 Vbeta and 13 Jbeta primers. Method: immunoSEQ multiplex PCR; TCRdb's copy keeps in-frame clones and lacks some. This table has 170,000 or so clones, 60% to 85% appearing once. The sample is drawn from a study of cytomegalovirus exposure and HLA in healthy donors. This TCR was recovered from a middle-aged woman in good health and CMV-seronegative. The specimen was PBMCs. The gene calls are TRBV13 and TRBJ2-2; the D call TRBD1 from the table was never checked on the DNA. This chain's CDR3 is CASSLGFGPGAGELFF.